These 23 T cell receptor beta chains were sequenced from one sample in a study of Ad26.COV2.S vaccination and SARS-CoV-2 variants. The protocol was immunoSEQ multiplex PCR, while the TCRdb copy is restricted to in-frame clones and leaves out a portion. The sample consists of approximately 480,000 clones, roughly nine tenths of them appearing once. Indicated treatment: 19 received Ad26.COV2.S at low or high dose, single or two shots; roughly five received placebo; per-sample allocation not given. Each sample was drawn 63 days after the first injection (of vaccine or placebo). Sequencing was performed on peripheral blood, taken in a trial of Ad26.COV2.S vaccine versus placebo. All receptors derive from a person between 18 and 60 years old who received the Ad26.COV2.S COVID-19 vaccine or a placebo.

The rearrangement joins TRBV24-1 to TRBJ2-7; TRBD2 agrees at 7 bases. The CDR3 is made up of 16 amino acids. Per the germline V gene, CDR1 is KGHDR and CDR2 is SFDVKD. With V trimmed by 0 bases and J by 4 bases, 8 bases remained unmatched. This chain's CDR3 is CATSDLSASGRYEQYF. The CDR3 DNA reads as TGTGCCACCAGTGATTTGAGCGCTAGCGGTAGGTACGAGCAGTACTTC.

This chain uses TRBV28 with TRBJ2-7, with 10 bases matching TRBD1. The V gene's germline CDR1 is MDHEN and CDR2 SYDVKM. This CDR3 contains 15 residues. With 4 bases clipped from V and 8 bases from J, the junction kept 11 bases outside the gene matches. The CDR3 DNA sequence: TGTGCCAGCAGTTGGGGACAGGGGTTTGCTAAGAAGCAGTACTTC. This gives the protein CASSWGQGFAKKQYF.

This clone was recorded once. The rearrangement links TRBV25-1 to TRBJ1-1, with D perhaps TRBD1 (5 bases). Germline values: CDR1 MGHDK, CDR2 SYGVNS. V lost 2 bases and J lost 1, with 11 bases in between. The CDR3 sequence is 15 residues long. DNA of the CDR3: TGTGCCAGCAGTGAAGTGGGGGTCCAGAACACTGAAGCTTTCTTT. The encoded protein is CASSEVGVQNTEAFF.

This chain connects TRBV19 to TRBJ2-6; 10 nucleotides match TRBD2. The CDR3 loop spans 17 amino acids. CDR1 LNHDA and CDR2 SQIVND come from the germline V gene (reference sequence). J gave up 0 bases and V 11 bases, and 10 bases lay outside the gene matches. Here the CDR3 DNA reads TGTGCCCGGGGGGCTAGCGGGGGAACCTCTGGGGCCAACGTCCTGACTTTC. Protein sequence: CARGASGGTSGANVLTF.

This chain uses TRBV7-3 with TRBJ2-1, with TRBD2 identical over 11 bases. CDR1 SGHTA and CDR2 FQGTGA come from the germline V gene. This CDR3 contains 15 residues. Trimming at V came to 4 bases and at J to 10 bases, leaving 9 bases not matched to a gene. The CDR3 region is CASSSGSGRAGEQFF. As DNA, the CDR3 is TGTGCCAGCAGCTCGGGTAGCGGGAGGGCAGGCGAGCAGTTCTTC.

The gene calls are TRBV19 and TRBJ2-2, with TRBD1 matching over 10 bases. Germline V gene data show CDR1 as LNHDA and CDR2 as SQIVND (reference sequence). The CDR3 has 17 residues. With V trimmed by 7 bases and J by 6 bases, 14 bases remained unmatched. The CDR3 loop is CASTHPGQGGISGELFF. DNA for the CDR3: TGTGCCAGTACCCATCCCGGACAGGGGGGCATCTCCGGGGAGCTGTTTTTT. Supplemented by reference TRBV19 and TRBJ2-2, the full variable domain reads DGGITQSPKYLFRKEGQNVTLSCEQNLNHDAMYWYRQDPGQGLRLIYYSQIVNDFQKGDIAEGYSVSREKKESFPLTVTSAQKNPTAFYLCASTHPGQGGISGELFFGEGSRLTVL.

The chain joins TRBV6-5 to TRBJ2-7; D perhaps matches TRBD1 (6 bases). V dropped 5 bases and J dropped 1 base, with 12 bases sitting between them. Germline lookup yields CDR1 MNHEY and CDR2 SVGAGI. There are 14 residues in the CDR3. In DNA, the CDR3 is TGTGCCAGCAGTCAGGGGACACGTTCCTACGAGCAGTACTTC. Amino acid sequence: CASSQGTRSYEQYF.

This chain links TRBV6-5 with TRBJ1-5; unclear D gene. This CDR3 spans 13 amino acids. The germline V gene encodes CDR1 MNHEY and CDR2 SVGAGI. Between the trimmed V and J ends, which lost 6 bases and 4 bases, there was a span of 10 bases. CDR3 sequence (DNA): TGTGCCAGCAGCGCTGAAGAAAATCAGCCCCAGCATTTT. This sequence encodes CASSAEENQPQHF.

This rearrangement joins TRBV6-2 or TRBV6-3 to TRBJ2-2; D not certain. V was clipped by 6 bases and J by 4 bases, with 9 bases between them. Germline V gene sequence: CDR1 MNHEY, CDR2 SVGEGT. The CDR3 is 13 amino acids. CDR3 residues: CASSTDTTGELFF. CDR3 nucleotides: TGTGCCAGCAGCACAGACACCACCGGGGAGCTGTTTTTT.

The chain combines TRBV15 with TRBJ2-5, with D uncertain. V lost 2 bases and J lost 2, with 21 bases in between. The CDR3 has 18 amino acids. Germline V gives CDR1 LNHNV, CDR2 YYDKDF (reference sequence). In DNA, the CDR3 is TGTGCCACCAGCAGACTACCCCCTGGTAGCCCCGGTCAAGAGACCCAGTACTTC. This codes for CATSRLPPGSPGQETQYF.

The sample holds one count of this clone. The chain links TRBV7-9 to TRBJ2-7; a weak D match, TRBD2 (5 bases). Trimming shortened V by 4 bases and J by 5 bases, and 18 bases separated the two germline ends. This CDR3 comprises 15 residues. The V gene's germline CDR1 is SEHNR and CDR2 FQNEAQ (reference sequence). The CDR3 nucleotides are TGTGCCAGCAGCTACACCTCGGGGATTAGGCACGAGCAGTACTTC. Its translation is CASSYTSGIRHEQYF.

The chain has TRBV7-6 and TRBJ2-6; D unclear. Trimming cost V 6 bases and J 1 base, with 16 bases left between them. Germline CDR1 and CDR2: SGHVS and FNYEAQ. This CDR3 region has 17 residues. The CDR3 DNA reads as TGTGCCAGCAGTCCCAGGAGCACTATTTCTGGGGCCAACGTCCTGACTTTC. It yields the protein CASSPRSTISGANVLTF.

The chain links TRBV30 to TRBJ2-4, with unresolved D. Germline CDR1 and CDR2: GTSNPN and SVGIG (reference sequence). V was cut by 0 bases and J by 1 base, with 10 bases left in between. The CDR3 contains 15 residues. This chain's CDR3 is CAWSVFPRAKNIQYF. CDR3 coding DNA: TGTGCCTGGAGTGTATTCCCCAGGGCCAAAAACATTCAGTACTTC.

This clone was observed a single time. The chain links TRBV6-1 to TRBJ1-2, with 8 bases identical to TRBD1. The germline gives CDR1 MNHNS, CDR2 SASEGT. This CDR3 is 15 amino acids long. After removal of 3 bases from V and 7 bases from J, the junction contained 10 bases not matched to a gene. Here the CDR3 reads CASSDWPGGRSGYTF. The CDR3 nucleotides are TGTGCCAGCAGTGATTGGCCAGGGGGCCGCTCTGGCTACACCTTC.

V gene TRBV9 combines with J gene TRBJ1-1, with 9 bases matching TRBD1. After removal of 1 base from V and 11 bases from J, the junction contained 12 bases not matched to a gene. Looked up from germline, CDR1 is SGDLS and CDR2 is YYNGEE. The CDR3 covers 15 residues. The CDR3 DNA is TGTGCCAGCAGCGTAAGTGGGACAGGGACCCTGGGGGCTTTCTTT. Translating it yields CASSVSGTGTLGAFF.

The chain combines TRBV3-1 (or the pseudogene TRBV3-2) with TRBJ1-4; possibly TRBD1 for D (5 bases). Trimming removed 3 bases from V and 2 bases from J, with 7 bases in between. The CDR3 loop spans 14 amino acids. CDR1 and CDR2 from the germline V gene are LGHDT and YNNKEL (reference sequence). CDR3 amino acids: CASSHRVTNEKLFF. CDR3 DNA: TGTGCCAGCAGCCACAGGGTGACTAATGAAAAACTGTTTTTT.

This clone occurred once. This sequence joins TRBV28 and TRBJ1-6; the D gene is possibly TRBD1 (6 bases). The CDR3 is 16 amino acids. The V gene's germline CDR1 is MDHEN and CDR2 SYDVKM. Trimming stripped 5 bases from V and 10 bases from J, with 21 bases between. The CDR3 spells CASSRGGAVTLSPLHF. The CDR3 nucleotides are TGTGCCAGCAGTCGGGGGGGGGCTGTTACTTTATCACCCCTCCACTTT. Full variable domain (rest looked up from reference TRBV28 and TRBJ1-6): DVKVTQSSRYLVKRTGEKVFLECVQDMDHENMFWYRQDPGLGLRLIYFSYDVKMKEKGDIPEGYSVSREKKERFSLILESASTNQTSMYLCASSRGGAVTLSPLHFGNGTRLTVT.

The CDR3 region is CASSLVAAGLSQPQHF. Here the CDR3 DNA reads TGTGCCAGCAGCTTAGTCGCGGCAGGGCTTTCTCAGCCCCAGCATTTT. The chain recombines TRBV7-2 with TRBJ1-5; D is possibly TRBD1 (5 bases). The CDR3 extends over 16 amino acids. Per the germline V gene, CDR1 is SGHTA and CDR2 is FQGNSA. Trimming removed 1 base from V and 6 bases from J, with 16 bases in between.

The chain joins TRBV28 to TRBJ1-2, with D unresolved. V was pared by 3 bases and J by 0 bases, with 11 bases between. The CDR3 has 15 residues. In germline, CDR1 is MDHEN, CDR2 SYDVKM. CDR3 loop: CASSFGVRTNYGYTF. The CDR3, as DNA: TGTGCCAGCAGTTTCGGAGTCAGAACTAACTATGGCTACACCTTC.

The chain recombines TRBV5-1 with TRBJ1-2; D unclear. This CDR3 is 14 amino acids long. Germline values: CDR1 SGHRS, CDR2 YFSETQ. The V and J ends lost 0 bases and 4 bases respectively, with 10 bases between them. The CDR3 bases are TGCGCCAGCAGCTTGGAGGGTTTCGGCTATGGCTACACCTTC. Translating it yields CASSLEGFGYGYTF.

In regard to this clone: The DNA is omitted, as the CDR3 cannot be located on it reliably, and the CDR3 follows TCRdb's listing. The chain is built from TRBV6-2 or TRBV6-3 and TRBJ2-7. Germline values: CDR1 MNHEY, CDR2 SVGEGT. The CDR3 numbers 20 amino acids, ends counted. The CDR3 loop is CASSTSGTYPPAAGRDEQYF.

The gene calls are TRBV6-4 and TRBJ1-1; no clear D gene. Per germline, CDR1 MRHNA and CDR2 SNTAGT. V lost 2 bases to trimming and J lost 3 bases, with 22 bases between them. The CDR3 totals 18 residues. CDR3 loop: CASSDPPGERGWDTEAFF. As DNA, the CDR3 is TGTGCCAGCAGTGACCCGCCCGGGGAACGAGGTTGGGACACTGAAGCTTTCTTT.

This clone appeared a single time. This sequence joins TRBV4-3 and TRBJ2-1; D possibly corresponds to TRBD2 (5 bases). The germline V gene has CDR1 LGHNA and CDR2 YSLEER. The V end lost 2 bases, the J end lost 0 bases, and 8 bases lay between the germline ends. This CDR3 comprises 15 residues. The CDR3: CASSQLLGSYNEQFF. The CDR3 bases are TGCGCCAGCAGCCAACTACTAGGCTCCTACAATGAGCAGTTCTTC.